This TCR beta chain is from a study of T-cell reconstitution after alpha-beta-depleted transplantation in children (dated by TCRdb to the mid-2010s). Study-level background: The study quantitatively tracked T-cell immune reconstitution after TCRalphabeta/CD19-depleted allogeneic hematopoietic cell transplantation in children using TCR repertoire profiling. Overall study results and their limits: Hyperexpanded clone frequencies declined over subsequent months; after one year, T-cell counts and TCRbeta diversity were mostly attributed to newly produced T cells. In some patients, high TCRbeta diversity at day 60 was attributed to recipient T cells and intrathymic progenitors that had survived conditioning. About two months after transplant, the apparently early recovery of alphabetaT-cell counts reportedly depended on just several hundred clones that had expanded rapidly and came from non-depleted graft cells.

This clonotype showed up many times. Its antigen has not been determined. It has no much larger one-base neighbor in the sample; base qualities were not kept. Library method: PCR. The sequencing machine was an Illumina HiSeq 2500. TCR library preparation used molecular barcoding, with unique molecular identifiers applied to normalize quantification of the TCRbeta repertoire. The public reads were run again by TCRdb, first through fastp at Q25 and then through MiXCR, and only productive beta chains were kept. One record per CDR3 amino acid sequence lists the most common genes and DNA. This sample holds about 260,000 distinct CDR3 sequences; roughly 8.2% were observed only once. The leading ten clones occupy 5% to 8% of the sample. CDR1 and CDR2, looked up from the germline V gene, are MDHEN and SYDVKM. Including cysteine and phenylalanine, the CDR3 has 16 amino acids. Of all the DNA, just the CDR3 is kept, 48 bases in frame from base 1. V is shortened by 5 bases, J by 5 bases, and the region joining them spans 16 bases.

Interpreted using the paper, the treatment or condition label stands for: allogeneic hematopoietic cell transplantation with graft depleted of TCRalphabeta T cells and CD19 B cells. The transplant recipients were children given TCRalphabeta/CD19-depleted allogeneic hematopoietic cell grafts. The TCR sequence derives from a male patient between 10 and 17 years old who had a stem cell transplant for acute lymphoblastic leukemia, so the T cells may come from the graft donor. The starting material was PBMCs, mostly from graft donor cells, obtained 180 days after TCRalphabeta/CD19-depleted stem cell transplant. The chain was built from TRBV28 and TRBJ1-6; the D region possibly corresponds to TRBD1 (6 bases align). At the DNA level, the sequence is TGTGCCAGCAGTCTCCTCCGGGACACCCATAATTCACCCCTCCACTTT. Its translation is CASSLLRDTHNSPLHF.